Below are 16 T cell receptor beta chains sequenced from a single sample in a study of blood T cell repertoires in COVID-19. Method: immunoSEQ multiplex PCR; TCRdb's copy keeps in-frame clones and lacks some. The data contain roughly 460,000 clones, approximately 90% of them singletons. The specimen sequenced was peripheral blood. The receptors come from a young man with COVID-19, enrolled during active disease.

In its sample, this clone was seen once. The J gene is TRBJ1-1, the V gene TRBV2; D perhaps matches TRBD1 (5 bases). The CDR3 contains 16 residues. Trimming shortened V by 0 bases and J by 0 bases, and 11 bases separated the two germline ends. Germline lookup yields CDR1 SNHLY and CDR2 FYNNEI. The CDR3 coding sequence is TGTGCCAGCAGTGAAGCACCTGAGACAGTGAACACTGAAGCTTTCTTT. Residues: CASSEAPETVNTEAFF.

The V call is TRBV6-5, the J call TRBJ2-7, with D possibly matching TRBD2 (6 bases). V dropped 1 base and J dropped 6 bases, with 10 bases sitting between them. Germline assignment: CDR1 MNHEY and CDR2 SVGAGI. The CDR3 runs 13 residues. The chain's CDR3 is CASSYYGGTEQYF. CDR3 bases: TGTGCCAGCAGTTACTATGGGGGGACCGAGCAGTACTTC.

The chain has TRBV29-1 and TRBJ2-2; TRBD1 is a possible D gene (6 bases). V was trimmed by 6 bases and J by 8 bases, leaving 16 bases between them. CDR3 length equals 13 residues. Germline assignment: CDR1 SQVTM and CDR2 ANQGSEA. Written as DNA, the CDR3 is TGCAGCGTACTAGGGGGACCACCTGGGGAGCTGTTTTTT. This sequence encodes CSVLGGPPGELFF.

The rearrangement links TRBV18 to TRBJ2-1, with D possibly being TRBD2 (5 bases). Germline CDR1 and CDR2: KGHSH and LQKENI. The CDR3 is 16 amino acids. V was shortened by 0 bases and J by 0 bases, with 9 bases between the two germline ends. The CDR3 bases are TGTGCCAGCTCACCACCCGTGGGGAGCTCCTACAATGAGCAGTTCTTC. This encodes CASSPPVGSSYNEQFF.

V usage is TRBV28 and J usage is TRBJ2-5; the D is unclear. CDR3 length: 14 residues. V shed 2 bases and J shed 5 bases, with 12 bases lying between them. CDR1 is MDHEN, CDR2 SYDVKM, per germline. The CDR3 spells CASSLQSRQETQYF. DNA of the CDR3: TGTGCCAGCAGTTTACAGAGCAGGCAGGAGACCCAGTACTTC. The variable domain in full, completed from reference TRBV28 and TRBJ2-5, reads DVKVTQSSRYLVKRTGEKVFLECVQDMDHENMFWYRQDPGLGLRLIYFSYDVKMKEKGDIPEGYSVSREKKERFSLILESASTNQTSMYLCASSLQSRQETQYFGPGTRLLVL.

The chain uses TRBV7-9 and TRBJ1-5; the D gene is possibly TRBD1 (6 bases). This CDR3 region has 14 residues. V was clipped by 5 bases and J by 3 bases, with 11 bases between them. Germline V gene sequence: CDR1 SEHNR, CDR2 FQNEAQ (reference sequence). The CDR3 DNA is TGTGCCAGCAGCCATCAGGGGTTCAATCAGCCCCAGCATTTT. This codes for CASSHQGFNQPQHF.

This chain links TRBV11-3 with TRBJ2-7; TRBD2 matches at 7 bases. Trimming cost V 5 bases and J 2 bases; bases outside gene matches: 9. The CDR3 runs to 15 residues. Germline V gene sequence: CDR1 SGHNT, CDR2 YENEEA. This CDR3 reads CASSPSAGRAYEQYF. The DNA of the CDR3 is TGTGCCAGCAGCCCCTCGGCGGGGAGGGCCTACGAGCAGTACTTC.

The CDR3 nucleotides are TGTGCCAGCAATCGGGACAGGTATTCACCCCTCCACTTT. It translates to CASNRDRYSPLHF. V and J are TRBV6-5 and TRBJ1-6, with 8 bases that match TRBD1. Losses at the gene ends were 7 bases for V and 8 bases for J; bases not matched to a gene: 4. This CDR3 comprises 13 residues. Germline lookup yields CDR1 MNHEY and CDR2 SVGAGI.

The chain joins TRBV5-3 to TRBJ2-5, with D perhaps matching TRBD1 (6 bases). TRBV5-3 is placed among ORFs of uncertain function. With 0 bases removed from V and 5 bases from J, the gap between germline ends came to 14 bases. The CDR3 totals 15 residues. The CDR3 here is CARSLARGSRETQYF. In nucleotides, the CDR3 is TGTGCCAGAAGCTTGGCGAGGGGGAGCCGGGAGACCCAGTACTTC.

The chain recombines TRBV27 with TRBJ1-1, with no clear D. Between the trimmed V and J ends, which lost 4 bases and 0 bases, there was a span of 6 bases. Looked up from germline, CDR1 is MNHEY and CDR2 is SMNVEV (reference sequence). CDR3 length: 13 residues. This chain's CDR3 is CASSSNLNTEAFF. The CDR3 nucleotides are TGTGCCAGCAGTTCAAATTTGAACACTGAAGCTTTCTTT.

About this clone: The same CDR3 arises from other DNA sequences in this sample as well. This chain joins TRBV6-5 and TRBJ2-2; TRBD1 aligns across 8 bases. The CDR3 has 15 residues. Trimming cost V 6 bases and J 3 bases; bases outside gene matches: 6. Germline V CDR1 and CDR2: MNHEY, SVGAGI. CDR3 protein: CASRRGQGDTGELFF. The CDR3 DNA reads TGTGCCAGCAGAAGAGGACAGGGTGACACCGGGGAGCTGTTTTTT.

The rearrangement links TRBV19 to TRBJ2-1, with 15 positions matching TRBD2. The CDR3 sequence is 20 residues long. Germline assignment: CDR1 LNHDA and CDR2 SQIVND (reference sequence). The trim removed 3 bases at V and 6 bases at J, leaving 15 bases unmatched. The CDR3 reads CASSITPRTSGGAGVNEQFF. The CDR3 DNA follows: TGTGCCAGTAGTATCACCCCCCGGACTAGCGGGGGGGCCGGCGTCAATGAGCAGTTCTTC.

The chain couples TRBV18 to TRBJ2-5, with 9 bases fitting TRBD2. The V segment lost 0 bases and the J segment 5 bases; nucleotides outside the gene matches: 7. This CDR3 contains 16 residues. The germline gives CDR1 KGHSH, CDR2 LQKENI. CDR3 in DNA: TGTGCCAGCTCACCACCTGGCGGGAGGGCCGGGGAGACCCAGTACTTC. It yields the protein CASSPPGGRAGETQYF.

The genes are TRBV7-8 and TRBJ2-2; possible D gene TRBD2, 6 bases. Germline CDR1 SGHVS, CDR2 FQNEAQ. The V and J ends lost 4 bases and 4 bases respectively, with 19 bases between them. This CDR3 is 17 amino acids long. CDR3 coding DNA: TGTGCCAGCAGCTCTGGTCCAACTAGCTCGGGCACCGGGGAGCTGTTTTTT. Translation: CASSSGPTSSGTGELFF.

The chain carries TRBV6-5 and TRBJ2-1; perhaps TRBD1 as D (6 bases). With 6 bases removed from V and 10 bases from J, the gap between germline ends came to 19 bases. Per germline, CDR1 MNHEY and CDR2 SVGAGI. The CDR3 has 14 residues. For the CDR3, the DNA is TGTGCCAGCAGCTCGTCCGTGGGGGCTGGAGAGCAGTTCTTC. Translated: CASSSSVGAGEQFF.

The rearrangement links TRBV11-2 to TRBJ2-3, with TRBD1 matching over 9 bases. CDR1 is SGHAT and CDR2 is FQNNGV in the germline V gene. The CDR3 loop spans 14 amino acids. After removal of 5 bases from V and 3 bases from J, the junction contained 3 bases not matched to a gene. CDR3 sequence reads: CASSRDRVTDTQYF. CDR3 DNA sequence: TGTGCCAGCAGCCGGGACAGGGTGACAGATACGCAGTATTTT.